This T cell receptor beta chain was captured in a study of identifying expanded T cells in peripheral blood. Here immunoSEQ multiplex PCR was the method, and the copy in TCRdb shows in-frame clones only, minus some. The sample includes 70,000 to 100,000 clones, more than 75% seen only once; the top ten take around a fifth. The CDR3 length is 14 residues. Germline V gene data show CDR1 as MDHEN and CDR2 as SYDVKM. V lost 3 bases and J 0 bases, leaving 9 bases between the germline ends. The sequence came from a person aged 18 to 75 in good health. The V call is TRBV28, the J call TRBJ2-7; D is ambiguous. Sequenced input: blood. The CDR3 DNA reads as TGTGCCAGCAGTTTTCTACAGAGCTCCTACGAGCAGTACTTC. It encodes CASSFLQSSYEQYF.